The 12 T cell receptor beta chains presented below share a single source sample, sequenced in a study of CD8+ T cells in alopecia areata. Treatment: oral pan-JAK inhibitor, 5-10 mg twice daily. Extracted RNA was reverse transcribed into cDNA, the sequencing template. Produced via immunoSEQ multiplex PCR; TCRdb's table is partial and in-frame only. The table shows 200,000 to 250,000 clones, with about two fifths occurring only once. Sequencing was performed on CD4+ T cells sorted from blood, taken around week 31, from a patient treated with tofacitinib. Receptors were obtained from a human donor with alopecia areata.

V and J are TRBV19 and TRBJ2-7; 8 bases align to TRBD1. CDR1 and CDR2 from the germline V gene are LNHDA and SQIVND (reference sequence). The CDR3 is 12 residues long. After removal of 8 bases from V and 4 bases from J, the junction contained 4 bases not matched to a gene. The CDR3 loop is CASGTGGYEQYF. The CDR3 region has the DNA TGTGCCAGTGGAACAGGGGGATACGAGCAGTACTTC.

This clone was seen a handful of times. The V gene is TRBV7-9, the J gene TRBJ2-2; the match to TRBD2 covers 10 bases. With V trimmed by 5 bases and J by 1 base, 7 bases remained unmatched. CDR1 is SEHNR, CDR2 FQNEAQ, per germline (reference sequence). This CDR3 spans 17 amino acids. CDR3 loop: CASSPGLAAKNTGELFF. The CDR3 nucleotides read TGTGCCAGCAGCCCCGGACTAGCGGCTAAGAACACCGGGGAGCTGTTTTTT.

This clone appeared a few times. The rearrangement uses TRBV18 and TRBJ2-2; no definite D call. The germline V and J ends were trimmed by 2 bases and 6 bases, with 16 bases remaining between them. Germline CDR1 and CDR2: KGHSH and LQKENI. This CDR3 contains 16 residues. CDR3 loop: CASSPGFLRTAGELFF. The CDR3 DNA sequence: TGTGCCAGCTCACCAGGGTTCTTGCGAACTGCCGGGGAGCTGTTTTTT.

The chain carries TRBV25-1 and TRBJ1-1, with TRBD1 identical over 7 bases. V gave up 2 bases and J gave up 0 bases; unmatched junction bases: 0. This CDR3 contains 14 residues. Germline CDR1 and CDR2: MGHDK and SYGVNS. For the CDR3, the DNA is TGTGCCAGCAGTGAAACAGGGGTGAACACTGAAGCTTTCTTT. Protein product: CASSETGVNTEAFF.

This clone was seen only a few times. This chain links TRBV19 with TRBJ2-5; D not resolved. In germline, CDR1 is LNHDA, CDR2 SQIVND (reference sequence). The V gene lost 9 bases and the J gene lost 4 bases, with 15 bases spanning the gap. The CDR3 extends over 13 amino acids. CDR3 coding DNA: TGTGCCAGAGGTTTCCTCGCGGTAGAGACCCAGTACTTC. Translated, it gives CARGFLAVETQYF.

Only one count was recorded for this clone. The rearrangement joins TRBV27 to TRBJ2-3, with 8 bases fitting TRBD2. The CDR3 runs to 18 residues. Germline V lookup: CDR1 MNHEY, CDR2 SMNVEV (reference sequence). The ends lost 1 base at V and 6 bases at J; junction bases unmatched: 15. CDR3 residues: CASSLFTPRGGPGDTQYF. CDR3 nucleotide sequence: TGTGCCAGCAGTTTATTTACCCCACGGGGGGGCCCTGGGGATACGCAGTATTTT.

Only a few counts were recorded for this clone. The chain couples TRBV7-3 to TRBJ1-1; D is possibly TRBD1 (6 bases). The germline CDR1 and CDR2 sequences are SGHTA and FQGTGA. V dropped 4 bases and J dropped 4 bases, with 10 bases sitting between them. The CDR3 sequence is 13 residues long. This chain's CDR3 is CASSSTGSTEAFF. In nucleotides, the CDR3 is TGTGCCAGCAGCTCGACAGGTTCCACTGAAGCTTTCTTT.

Here the CDR3 DNA reads TGCAGCGTAGCCAGACAGGGGGTCCAGGGAGCTTTCTTT. It is translated as CSVARQGVQGAFF. V usage is TRBV29-1 and J usage is TRBJ1-1; TRBD1 agrees at 9 bases. This CDR3 is 13 amino acids long. Germline V lookup: CDR1 SQVTM, CDR2 ANQGSEA. After removal of 6 bases from V and 10 bases from J, the junction contained 12 bases not matched to a gene. Looking up the rest from reference TRBV29-1 and TRBJ1-1 gives the full variable domain: SAVISQKPSRDICQRGTSLTIQCQVDSQVTMMFWYRQQPGQSLTLIATANQGSEATYESGFVIDKFPISRPNLTFSTLTVSNMSPEDSSIYLCSVARQGVQGAFFGQGTRLTVV.

This chain connects TRBV30 to TRBJ1-5, with 9 bases identical to TRBD1. V trimming: 1 base; J trimming: 5 bases; junction bases outside the gene matches: 3. This CDR3 spans 14 amino acids. CDR1 is GTSNPN and CDR2 is SVGIG in the germline V gene (reference sequence). CDR3 sequence reads: CAWSGDRVYQPQHF. The CDR3, as DNA: TGTGCCTGGAGTGGGGACAGGGTGTATCAGCCCCAGCATTTT. Complete variable domain (other parts from reference TRBV30 and TRBJ1-5): SQTIHQWPATLVQPVGSPLSLECTVEGTSNPNLYWYRQAAGRGLQLLFYSVGIGQISSEVPQNLSASRPQDRQFILSSKKLLLSDSGFYLCAWSGDRVYQPQHFGDGTRLSIL.

The sample holds a few counts of this clone. The gene calls are TRBV30 and TRBJ1-1, with D uncertain. This CDR3 has 13 residues. CDR1 is GTSNPN, CDR2 SVGIG, per germline (reference sequence). V lost 5 bases and J lost 0, with 10 bases in between. The CDR3 nucleotides read TGTGCCTGGGAACGGGCAATGAACACTGAAGCTTTCTTT. Its protein is CAWERAMNTEAFF.

This clone has just a few counts. The chain uses TRBV6-1 and TRBJ2-7; D remains ambiguous. V was cut by 8 bases and J by 1 base, with 12 bases left in between. CDR1 is MNHNS and CDR2 is SASEGT in the germline V gene. This CDR3 comprises 13 residues. This CDR3 reads CASATELSYEQYF. The CDR3 DNA reads TGTGCCAGCGCGACGGAGTTGTCCTACGAGCAGTACTTC.

This rearrangement joins TRBV27 to TRBJ2-7, with D unresolved. The CDR3 extends over 12 amino acids. CDR1 is MNHEY, CDR2 SMNVEV, per germline (reference sequence). V gave up 8 bases and J gave up 2 bases, with 10 bases separating them. CDR3 DNA: TGTGCCAGCGGGCCCAGGCCCTACGAGCAGTACTTC. Amino acids: CASGPRPYEQYF.